Listed below are T cell receptor beta chains from one sample, sequenced in a study of T cell responses to AZD1222 COVID-19 vaccine. Here immunoSEQ multiplex PCR was the method, and the copy in TCRdb shows in-frame clones only, minus some. The sample includes under 85,000 clones, around 90% seen only once; the top ten take roughly 24%. The source material was peripheral blood, sampled on day 0 of AZD1222 vaccination. The receptors here all came from an adult in good health. The CDR3 runs from the conserved cysteine through the conserved F or W. Fields, in order: CDR3 DNA, CDR3 protein, clone size, J gene, V gene, D gene. The D gene is left open where the match is weak. Only some rows state a clone size, as once, few, many or a class for expanded clones.

TGCGCCAGCAGTGAGTTGGAGGGAGGCGATGAGCAGTTCTTC | CASSELEGGDEQFF | - | TRBJ2-1 | TRBV10-1 | -
TGTGCCAGCAGTGATATGGGCGGCCCCTACAATGAGCAGTTCTTC | CASSDMGGPYNEQFF | - | TRBJ2-1 | TRBV6-1 | -
TGTGCCAGCAGCGAAGGGACAGGGTTGGGTTCACCCCTCCACTTT | CASSEGTGLGSPLHF | - | TRBJ1-6 | TRBV9 | TRBD1
TGTGCCTGGAGTAAGGGAGCCGGCTACACCTTC | CAWSKGAGYTF | few | TRBJ1-2 | TRBV30 | -
TGCGCCAGCAGCCTTACAGGGATGGAGACCCAGTACTTC | CASSLTGMETQYF | - | TRBJ2-5 | TRBV10-1 | -
TGTGCCAGCAGTTTAGCGGGTAGTGAGCAGTTCTTC | CASSLAGSEQFF | - | TRBJ2-1 | TRBV12-3/TRBV12-4 | -
TGTGCCACCGCGCCCACTCCCCCAACAGGTGGCACTGAAGCTTTCTTT | CATAPTPPTGGTEAFF | - | TRBJ1-1 | TRBV15 | -
TGTGCCAGCAAAGGGCCCTACAATGAGCAGTTCTTC | CASKGPYNEQFF | - | TRBJ2-1 | TRBV6-5 | -
TGCGCCAGCACCACTCCGGGGAGGGGCGATAGTGAAAAACTGTTTTTT | CASTTPGRGDSEKLFF | once | TRBJ1-4 | TRBV4-1 | -
TGTGCCAGTAGTATCGGGACAGGGTACATCGGGTACGAGCAGTACTTC | CASSIGTGYIGYEQYF | - | TRBJ2-7 | TRBV19 | TRBD1
TGTGCCATCAGAGGCCAGGGGGCGGGGGAGCAGTACTTC | CAIRGQGAGEQYF | - | TRBJ2-7 | TRBV10-3 | TRBD1
TGTGCCAGCTTAAGGGGGGAGGTGAACACCGGGGAGCTGTTTTTT | CASLRGEVNTGELFF | few | TRBJ2-2 | TRBV28 | -
TGTGCCAGTGGTAGCGGGGGGGGAAGCACAGATACGCAGTATTTT | CASGSGGGSTDTQYF | - | TRBJ2-3 | TRBV19 | TRBD2
TGTGCCAGCAGCTTAGAGTCCCGGAACTATGGCTACACCTTC | CASSLESRNYGYTF | few | TRBJ1-2 | TRBV7-2 | -
TGTGCCAGTATGTCCAGAACAGATACGCAGTATTTT | CASMSRTDTQYF | - | TRBJ2-3 | TRBV19 | -
TGTGCCAGCAGTTACTCGGGCGCAATGAACGCTGAAGCTTTCTTT | CASSYSGAMNAEAFF | - | TRBJ1-1 | TRBV6-5 | -
TGCAGCGTTGAAGGGACAGGAGCCTACGAGCAGTACTTC | CSVEGTGAYEQYF | few | TRBJ2-7 | TRBV29-1 | TRBD1
TGCGCCAGCAGCTTTGGGGGGAGAGGGGACTCTGGAAACACCATATATTTT | CASSFGGRGDSGNTIYF | - | TRBJ1-3 | TRBV5-1 | -
TGTGCCAGCACCTCTTCCGGACTAGCGGCAAACACCGGGGAGCTGTTTTTT | CASTSSGLAANTGELFF | - | TRBJ2-2 | TRBV28 | TRBD2
TGTGCCAGCAGCCCGGGCAATAGCAATCAGCCCCAGCATTTT | CASSPGNSNQPQHF | - | TRBJ1-5 | TRBV6-5 | -